Shown below are 21 T cell receptor beta chains from a single sample sequenced in a study of blood T cell repertoires in COVID-19 (dated by TCRdb to 2019 to 2021). Library construction relied on the immunoSEQ multiplex PCR assay. Held by TCRdb, this immuneACCESS table contains in-frame sequences only and omits some clones. Under half of the omission traces to an unresolved V gene where checked; the cause of the rest is unknown. This sample is represented by about 320,000 clones; 90% to 95% of them were singletons. In total, the top ten clones hold about 4% of the sample. The sample comprised PBMCs or T cells enriched from blood (not recorded which). The receptors were gathered from a woman aged 25 to 39 who had been exposed to COVID-19.

This clone was detected only a few times. The chain carries TRBV18 and TRBJ1-5; D is unclear. CDR1 and CDR2 (germline): KGHSH, LQKENI. CDR3 length: 13 residues. V lost 6 bases and J lost 5, with 11 bases in between. CDR3 nucleotide sequence: TGTGCCAGCTCCCCCTCGGAGTATCAGCCCCAGCATTTT. Its translation is CASSPSEYQPQHF.

The chain combines TRBV9 with TRBJ2-1; TRBD1 agrees at 8 bases. Per the germline V gene, CDR1 is SGDLS and CDR2 is YYNGEE. Trimming cost V 0 bases and J 0 bases; bases outside gene matches: 2. The CDR3 totals 16 residues. Written as DNA, the CDR3 is TGTGCCAGCAGCGTAGGGCAGGGGGCCTCCTACAATGAGCAGTTCTTC. This sequence encodes CASSVGQGASYNEQFF.

The rearrangement links TRBV7-9 to TRBJ1-1; TRBD1 is a possible D gene (6 bases). The CDR3 has 15 amino acids. The V and J ends lost 1 base and 0 bases respectively, with 9 bases between them. Germline V CDR1 and CDR2: SEHNR, FQNEAQ (reference sequence). The CDR3 protein is CASSLVGGMNTEAFF. CDR3 sequence (DNA): TGTGCCAGCAGCTTAGTTGGGGGCATGAACACTGAAGCTTTCTTT.

This clone was seen a handful of times. The rearrangement joins TRBV25-1 to TRBJ1-1; D might be TRBD1 (5 bases). This CDR3 has 13 amino acids. Germline V gives CDR1 MGHDK, CDR2 SYGVNS. V was clipped by 7 bases and J by 4 bases, with 13 bases between them. CDR3 bases: TGTGCCAGCACCACAGGTGGTGGCACTGAAGCTTTCTTT. The encoded protein is CASTTGGGTEAFF.

This chain connects TRBV7-9 to TRBJ2-2, with a possible D match to TRBD2 (5 bases). The CDR3 covers 12 residues. CDR1 SEHNR and CDR2 FQNEAQ come from the germline V gene (reference sequence). The germline V and J ends were trimmed by 4 bases and 7 bases, with 7 bases remaining between them. Here the CDR3 reads CASSSGIGELFF. In nucleotides, the CDR3 is TGTGCCAGCAGCTCGGGGATCGGGGAGCTGTTTTTT. The full variable domain, completed using reference TRBV7-9 and TRBJ2-2, is DTGVSQNPRHKITKRGQNVTFRCDPISEHNRLYWYRQTLGQGPEFLTYFQNEAQLEKSRLLSDRFSAERPKGSFSTLEIQRTEQGDSAMYLCASSSGIGELFFGEGSRLTVL.

Only one count was recorded for this clone. The genes are TRBV19 and TRBJ2-1, with 7 bases that match TRBD1. The CDR3 spans 16 residues. V was clipped by 5 bases and J by 7 bases; unmatched bases: 14. The germline gives CDR1 LNHDA, CDR2 SQIVND (reference sequence). The chain's CDR3 is CASSPSRQGVWNEQFF. DNA of the CDR3: TGTGCCAGTAGTCCATCCCGGCAGGGGGTCTGGAATGAGCAGTTCTTC.

The V call is TRBV6-5, the J call TRBJ1-5, with TRBD1 matching over 8 bases. Per the germline V gene, CDR1 is MNHEY and CDR2 is SVGAGI. After removal of 6 bases from V and 3 bases from J, the junction contained 7 bases not matched to a gene. CDR3 size: 15 residues. The CDR3 spells CASSLDRGNNQPQHF. CDR3 in DNA: TGTGCCAGCAGCCTAGACAGGGGTAACAATCAGCCCCAGCATTTT.

CDR3 nucleotide sequence: TGCGCCAGCAGCTCTGACAGTACCTACGAGCAGTACTTC. This encodes CASSSDSTYEQYF. The chain couples TRBV5-1 to TRBJ2-7; possibly TRBD1 for D (5 bases). Germline-derived CDR1 and CDR2 are SGHRS and YFSETQ. The ends were cut back, 3 bases at V and 2 bases at J, with 9 bases in the middle. The CDR3 runs to 13 residues.

The DNA for the CDR3 is TGTGCCAGCAGTCCCATGGGGCCAACCCTTTATGGCTACACCTTC. Translated: CASSPMGPTLYGYTF. The chain joins TRBV25-1 to TRBJ1-2; possible D gene TRBD1, 5 bases. Trimming pared 5 bases from V and 5 bases from J, leaving 18 bases between. Germline CDR1 MGHDK, CDR2 SYGVNS. The CDR3 runs to 15 residues.

A single count supports this clone. This sequence joins TRBV2 and TRBJ2-5, with 7 nucleotides matching TRBD2. The CDR3 runs 14 residues. V was pared by 3 bases and J by 5 bases, with 6 bases of the junction left unmatched. Germline loops: CDR1 SNHLY, CDR2 FYNNEI. CDR3 nucleotide sequence: TGTGCCAGCAGTGATCGGGGGGTTGAGGAGACCCAGTACTTC. It yields the protein CASSDRGVEETQYF.

The genes are TRBV7-9 and TRBJ1-4; TRBD1 aligns across 9 bases. The CDR3 spans 15 residues. V lost 4 bases, J lost 5 bases, and 5 bases stayed unmatched. Germline V gene data show CDR1 as SEHNR and CDR2 as FQNEAQ (reference sequence). In DNA, the CDR3 is TGTGCCAGCAGCTGGCGGGACAGGGAAAATGAAAAACTGTTTTTT. Translation: CASSWRDRENEKLFF.

V usage is TRBV4-1 and J usage is TRBJ2-5; D might be TRBD2 (6 bases). CDR3 length: 13 amino acids. V lost 2 bases and J lost 8, with 12 bases in between. CDR1 is MGHRA, CDR2 YSYEKL, per germline. The CDR3 loop is CASSQTPGETQYF. In DNA form, the CDR3 reads TGCGCCAGCAGCCAAACTCCGGGAGAAACCCAGTACTTC.

This clone came up once. This rearrangement joins TRBV5-4 to TRBJ1-2; 7 bases agree with TRBD1. Germline V gives CDR1 SGHNT, CDR2 YYREEE (reference sequence). The CDR3 length is 16 residues. V lost 2 bases, J lost 1 base, and 8 bases stayed unmatched. As DNA, the CDR3 is TGTGCCAGCAGCTTTACAACAGGGGCCATTAACTATGGCTACACCTTC. It specifies CASSFTTGAINYGYTF.

This chain joins TRBV7-2 and TRBJ1-2, with D tentatively TRBD1 (6 bases). Trimming cost V 7 bases and J 3 bases, with 15 bases left between them. This CDR3 has 14 residues. Germline V gives CDR1 SGHTA, CDR2 FQGNSA. The CDR3, as DNA: TGTGCCAGCACCATGGGGGCATCGGACTATGGCTACACCTTC. Protein: CASTMGASDYGYTF. Combining the CDR3 with reference TRBV7-2 and TRBJ1-2 gives the whole variable domain GAGVSQSPSNKVTEKGKDVELRCDPISGHTALYWYRQSLGQGLEFLIYFQGNSAPDKSGLPSDRFSAERTGGSVSTLTIQRTQQEDSAVYLCASTMGASDYGYTFGSGTRLTVV.

The genes are TRBV11-1 and TRBJ1-2; D may be TRBD1 (5 bases). V shed 5 bases and J shed 8 bases, with 15 bases lying between them. The germline CDR1 and CDR2 sequences are SGHAT and FQDESV (reference sequence). There are 13 residues in the CDR3. The CDR3 protein is CASSQRAGHGYTF. The CDR3 DNA follows: TGTGCCAGCAGCCAAAGAGCAGGGCACGGCTACACCTTC. The complete variable domain, with remaining parts taken from reference TRBV11-1 and TRBJ1-2, reads EAEVAQSPRYKITEKSQAVAFWCDPISGHATLYWYRQILGQGPELLVQFQDESVVDDSQLPKDRFSAERLKGVDSTLKIQPAELGDSAMYLCASSQRAGHGYTFGSGTRLTVV.

The chain combines TRBV27 with TRBJ2-3, with TRBD2 matching over 9 bases. In germline, CDR1 is MNHEY, CDR2 SMNVEV (reference sequence). V lost 5 bases, J lost 2 bases, and 8 bases stayed unmatched. The CDR3 has 16 amino acids. The CDR3 is CASSLLAGVTTDTQYF. In DNA, the CDR3 is TGTGCCAGCAGTCTTTTAGCGGGGGTGACCACAGATACGCAGTATTTT.

The chain employs TRBV4-1 and TRBJ2-3; the D is unclear. The germline gives CDR1 MGHRA, CDR2 YSYEKL. Trimming shortened V by 0 bases and J by 1 base, and 8 bases separated the two germline ends. The length of the CDR3 is 15 residues. The DNA for the CDR3 is TGCGCCAGCAGCCAAGATCACGGTGGCACAGATACGCAGTATTTT. It is translated as CASSQDHGGTDTQYF.

This clone occurred once. V and J are TRBV15 and TRBJ1-1; possibly TRBD1 for D (5 bases). The CDR3 sequence is 16 residues long. The V and J ends lost 1 base and 2 bases respectively, with 14 bases between them. Germline-derived CDR1 and CDR2 are LNHNV and YYDKDF (reference sequence). The CDR3 loop is CATSRVQGVRNTEAFF. The CDR3 DNA follows: TGTGCCACCAGCAGAGTTCAGGGTGTTAGAAACACTGAAGCTTTCTTT.

This clone was seen more than once but under ten times. This chain uses TRBV6-5 with TRBJ2-1; tentatively, D is TRBD2 (6 bases). Trimming removed 7 bases at V and 2 bases at J, with 15 bases between. Germline-derived CDR1 and CDR2 are MNHEY and SVGAGI. The CDR3 has 15 amino acids. The CDR3 bases are TGTGCCAGCAACCTGGGGGGATCCCCCTACAATGAGCAGTTCTTC. Protein: CASNLGGSPYNEQFF.

V is TRBV5-1 and J is TRBJ2-1; maybe TRBD1 (6 bases). This CDR3 has 15 amino acids. V dropped 0 bases and J dropped 8 bases, with 15 bases sitting between them. The germline V gene encodes CDR1 SGHRS and CDR2 YFSETQ. CDR3 sequence reads: CASSLVPQGRDEQFF. The CDR3 nucleotides are TGCGCCAGCAGCTTGGTCCCACAGGGCCGGGATGAGCAGTTCTTC.

V gene TRBV7-2 combines with J gene TRBJ1-2; D is uncertain. The length of the CDR3 is 15 residues. The V end was cut by 1 base, the J end by 4 bases, with 13 bases between. Per germline, CDR1 SGHTA and CDR2 FQGNSA. CDR3 residues: CASSLGGSSSYGYTF. In DNA form, the CDR3 reads TGTGCCAGCAGCTTAGGTGGCAGTAGCTCCTATGGCTACACCTTC.